These T cell receptor beta chains were read from a single sample in a study of T cells of healthy individuals. One entry per CDR3 protein results from TCRdb running MiXCR on the 5' RACE reads. The table has some 82,000 distinct CDR3 sequences, approximately 4.8% seen once. These receptors originate from a female donor in good health. CDR3s leave out the opening cysteine and the closing phenylalanine or tryptophan. Each record gives: V gene, CDR3 protein.

V gene: TRBV6-5; CDR3 protein: ASSYSTAGGDNEQF
V gene: TRBV5-1; CDR3 protein: ASSRGPTASTDTQY
V gene: TRBV5-6; CDR3 protein: ASSFFPSGDQETQY
V gene: TRBV13; CDR3 protein: ASSLGGSYFTDTQY
V gene: TRBV27; CDR3 protein: ASSIHSGSTDTQY
V gene: TRBV6-5; CDR3 protein: ASSSSGGGNYEQY
V gene: TRBV6-2/TRBV6-3; CDR3 protein: ASSYGLIAKNIQY
V gene: TRBV30; CDR3 protein: AWSFSGANVLT
V gene: TRBV29-1; CDR3 protein: SVGDTFYEQY
V gene: TRBV11-2; CDR3 protein: ASSFGLAGVNEQF
V gene: TRBV29-1; CDR3 protein: SVGNTEAF
V gene: TRBV30; CDR3 protein: AWSVGTEAF
V gene: TRBV10-3; CDR3 protein: AISQGEKAGYT
V gene: TRBV2; CDR3 protein: ASSFEDTQY
V gene: TRBV5-1; CDR3 protein: ASSLGDIAHEQY
V gene: TRBV29-1; CDR3 protein: SVEGLIGEETQY